In its sample, the clone carrying this T cell receptor (beta chain) was seen a few times. TCRdb fed the RT-PCR reads into MiXCR, producing one record per CDR3 protein. The sample shows almost 700,000 distinct CDR3 sequences, 13% to 15% of them seen only once. V was pared by 5 bases and J by 2 bases, with 27 bases between. This CDR3 has 20 residues. V usage is TRBV12-3 or TRBV12-4 and J usage is TRBJ2-2, with D maybe TRBD2 (7 bases). The receptor's source is a female donor in good health, serving as a healthy control. Sequences were obtained from memory CD4+ T cells from blood. DNA of the CDR3: TGTGCCAGCAGTCCCGGGGGCAGGGGACTACTATTACTAAACACCGGGGAGCTGTTTTTT. The encoded protein is CASSPGGRGLLLLNTGELFF.